A single sample gave rise to the 29 T cell receptor beta chains below, sequenced in a study of blood T cells in healthy people across ages. A J-beta primer mix and a sample-barcoded 5' primer were used in a second PCR of about 7 to 12 cycles. From the 5' RACE reads, TCRdb called clonotypes with MiXCR, one entry per CDR3 protein. Of a few hundred thousand distinct CDR3 sequences listed, about 52% are singletons. The specimen sequenced was blood. These receptor sequences come from a man in his 60s in good health.

The sample holds a few counts of this clonotype. This chain links TRBV7-2 with TRBJ2-5; 14 nucleotides match TRBD2. This CDR3 region has 18 residues. Trimming at V came to 1 base and at J to 5 bases, leaving 9 bases not matched to a gene. Germline values: CDR1 SGHTA, CDR2 FQGNSA. CDR3 DNA sequence: TGTGCCAGCAGCTTAGGGGGGACTAGCGGGAGTAGAAGGGAGACCCAGTACTTC. Translating gives CASSLGGTSGSRRETQYF.

This chain joins TRBV29-1 and TRBJ2-1; D remains unclear. CDR3 size: 11 residues. V was shortened by 3 bases and J by 9 bases, with 9 bases between the two germline ends. CDR1 SQVTM and CDR2 ANQGSEA come from the germline V gene. DNA of the CDR3: TGCAGCGTTGAGGTAGTTGCTGAGCAGTTCTTC. This gives the protein CSVEVVAEQFF.

The V gene is TRBV4-3, the J gene TRBJ1-6; perhaps TRBD1 as D (6 bases). Trimming stripped 2 bases from V and 9 bases from J, with 14 bases between. The CDR3 has 15 residues. CDR1 is LGHNA and CDR2 is YSLEER in the germline V gene. CDR3 residues: CASSQQQGTTSPLHF. CDR3 DNA: TGCGCCAGCAGCCAACAACAGGGAACTACTTCACCCCTCCACTTT.

The chain employs TRBV12-3 or TRBV12-4 and TRBJ1-6; unclear D gene. The V end lost 8 bases, the J end lost 7 bases, and 15 bases lay between the germline ends. The CDR3 sequence is 14 residues long. The chain's CDR3 is CASRPTEENSPLHF. The CDR3 nucleotides are TGTGCCAGCCGTCCTACGGAGGAGAATTCACCCCTCCACTTT.

This clonotype was recorded at least ten times. This chain connects TRBV9 to TRBJ2-2; D may correspond to TRBD1 or TRBD2 (6 bases each). This CDR3 comprises 16 residues. Trimming pared 4 bases from V and 5 bases from J, leaving 18 bases between. The germline V gene has CDR1 SGDLS and CDR2 YYNGEE. The CDR3 is CASSPRGSGRTGELFF. The CDR3, as DNA: TGTGCCAGCAGCCCCAGGGGTAGCGGAAGGACCGGGGAGCTGTTTTTT.

In this sample, this clonotype turned up many times. This may arise from a read error, as a much more abundant clone is one base away. V usage is TRBV7-9 and J usage is TRBJ2-5; a weak D match, TRBD1 (5 bases). The germline V gene encodes CDR1 SEHNR and CDR2 FQNEAQ (reference sequence). The CDR3 spans 12 residues. The V gene lost 5 bases and the J gene lost 11 bases, with 15 bases spanning the gap. The CDR3 spells CASSPRVNEQYF. Written as DNA, the CDR3 is TGTGCCAGCAGCCCCAGGGTCAATGAGCAGTACTTC.

This clonotype was seen only a few times. The chain combines TRBV7-2 with TRBJ2-5; 10 positions match TRBD2. Trimming took 3 bases from V and 11 from J; bases not matched to a gene: 15. There are 16 residues in the CDR3. Germline CDR1 SGHTA, CDR2 FQGNSA. The CDR3 bases are TGTGCCAGCAGCTTGAGGCTAGCGGGAGCAATCTACGAACAGTACTTC. It encodes CASSLRLAGAIYEQYF.

V usage is TRBV5-6 and J usage is TRBJ2-7; TRBD2 might be the D (5 bases). Between the trimmed V and J ends, which lost 0 bases and 3 bases, there was a span of 13 bases. Germline V gene sequence: CDR1 SGHDT, CDR2 YYEEEE. The CDR3 consists of 15 residues. The CDR3 reads CASSLGRGPHYEQYF. The CDR3 DNA reads TGTGCCAGCAGCTTGGGACGGGGTCCTCACTACGAGCAGTACTTC.

This sequence joins TRBV30 and TRBJ1-6; D not certain. This CDR3 contains 13 residues. The V end lost 1 base, the J end lost 9 bases, and 10 bases lay between the germline ends. The germline CDR1 and CDR2 sequences are GTSNPN and SVGIG (reference sequence). CDR3 residues: CAWSGVQSSPLHF. The CDR3 nucleotides are TGTGCCTGGAGTGGGGTACAGAGTTCACCCCTCCACTTT.

In its sample, this clonotype was seen many times. CDR3 sequence reads: CASSPRPADSGANVLTF. In nucleotides, the CDR3 is TGTGCCAGCAGTCCCAGGCCGGCGGACTCTGGGGCCAACGTCCTGACTTTC. V usage is TRBV6-2 or TRBV6-3 and J usage is TRBJ2-6; no clear D. The germline V gene has CDR1 MNHEY and CDR2 SVGEGT. V was pared by 5 bases and J by 0 bases, with 14 bases between. CDR3 length: 17 amino acids.

V usage is TRBV29-1 and J usage is TRBJ1-4, with 9 bases lining up with TRBD1. The CDR3 covers 13 residues. Losses at the gene ends were 6 bases for V and 7 bases for J; bases not matched to a gene: 6. Looked up from germline, CDR1 is SQVTM and CDR2 is ANQGSEA. CDR3 DNA sequence: TGCAGCGTCACCGGGACAGGGACTGAAAAACTGTTTTTT. Its translation is CSVTGTGTEKLFF.

The gene calls are TRBV6-1 and TRBJ2-7; D unclear. V dropped 2 bases and J dropped 3 bases, with 17 bases sitting between them. The CDR3 extends over 16 amino acids. From germline, CDR1 is MNHNS and CDR2 SASEGT. This CDR3 is CASSERTHSPYYEQYF. The CDR3 DNA is TGTGCCAGCAGTGAACGTACGCACAGCCCCTACTACGAGCAGTACTTC.

This clonotype was seen once. The rearrangement joins TRBV30 to TRBJ2-7; D is perhaps TRBD2 (6 bases). The end of the DNA aligns better with TRBJ2-5, so the J call may be wrong. The CDR3 loop spans 13 amino acids. Germline V lookup: CDR1 GTSNPN, CDR2 SVGIG (reference sequence). The CDR3 region has the DNA TGTGCCTGGAGTAATTTAGTCGGGGGGACCCAGTACTTC. Translated: CAWSNLVGGTQYF.

The chain has TRBV5-1 and TRBJ2-1; 10 positions agree with TRBD2. This CDR3 contains 13 residues. Germline V gene sequence: CDR1 SGHRS, CDR2 YFSETQ. With 7 bases clipped from V and 9 bases from J, the junction kept 7 bases outside the gene matches. This CDR3 reads CASEHSGGTEQFF. The DNA of the CDR3 is TGCGCCAGCGAGCATAGCGGGGGGACTGAGCAGTTCTTC.

The rearrangement links TRBV3-1 to TRBJ2-3, with TRBD1 matching over 7 bases. Germline CDR1 and CDR2: LGHDT and YNNKEL (reference sequence). The CDR3 has 15 residues. With V trimmed by 6 bases and J by 2 bases, 8 bases remained unmatched. The CDR3, as DNA: TGTGCCAGCAGTGGAATCGGGACAGACACAGATACGCAGTATTTT. This translates into CASSGIGTDTDTQYF.

The CDR3 DNA follows: TGTGCCAGCAGACCTCTAGCGGTACAAGAGACCCAGTACTTC. Protein sequence: CASRPLAVQETQYF. The chain joins TRBV11-2 to TRBJ2-5; TRBD2 agrees at 7 bases. J was trimmed by 2 bases and V by 6 bases; bases with no gene match: 6. CDR1 and CDR2 (germline): SGHAT, FQNNGV. The CDR3 has 14 amino acids.

The rearrangement joins TRBV27 to TRBJ2-1; 10 nucleotides agree with TRBD2. The CDR3 totals 18 residues. J lost 5 bases, V lost 0 bases, and 10 bases had no gene match. CDR1 is MNHEY and CDR2 is SMNVEV in the germline V gene (reference sequence). In DNA, the CDR3 is TGTGCCAGCAGTTTATCTTTGGGCCTAGCGGGGGCAAACAATGAGCAGTTCTTC. Amino acid sequence: CASSLSLGLAGANNEQFF.

This chain links TRBV28 with TRBJ1-1; D gene unclear. The CDR3 consists of 14 residues. Trimming removed 5 bases at V and 2 bases at J, with 12 bases between. Germline CDR1 MDHEN, CDR2 SYDVKM. CDR3 loop: CASSPNTKNTEAFF. CDR3 nucleotide sequence: TGTGCCAGCAGTCCGAATACAAAAAACACTGAAGCTTTCTTT.

The gene calls are TRBV7-9 and TRBJ2-7; possible D gene TRBD1, 5 bases. The V and J ends lost 5 bases and 3 bases respectively, with 14 bases between them. The CDR3 totals 14 residues. CDR1 and CDR2 (germline): SEHNR, FQNEAQ (reference sequence). The CDR3 DNA reads as TGTGCCAGCAGCCAAAGGGGTAGAAACTACGAGCAGTACTTC. This translates into CASSQRGRNYEQYF.

The chain has TRBV20-1 and TRBJ2-5; D not resolved. The CDR3 extends over 12 amino acids. Germline V gene lookup returns CDR1 DFQATT and CDR2 SNEGSKA (reference sequence). The V and J ends lost 3 bases and 5 bases respectively, with 10 bases between them. CDR3 coding DNA: TGCAGTGCTAGTATGGTTGGGGAGACCCAGTACTTC. Encoded protein: CSASMVGETQYF.

A remark on this clonotype: Being one base from a much bigger clone, this may be a read error. This chain uses TRBV29-1 with TRBJ2-5, with D possibly being TRBD1 (6 bases). The tail of the sequence fits TRBJ2-7 better, so the J call may be wrong. The CDR3 has 11 amino acids. CDR1 and CDR2 from the germline V gene are SQVTM and ANQGSEA. CDR3 sequence: CSGAGVHEQYF. For the CDR3, the DNA is TGCAGCGGGGCAGGGGTCCACGAGCAGTACTTC.

CDR3: CSASPSLGQLQFF. The CDR3 DNA reads as TGCAGTGCTAGCCCTAGTCTGGGACAGCTTCAGTTCTTC. This chain uses TRBV20-1 with TRBJ2-1; 7 positions agree with TRBD1. V was clipped by 3 bases and J by 13 bases; unmatched bases: 12. Germline CDR1 reads DFQATT; CDR2 reads SNEGSKA (reference sequence). The CDR3 loop spans 13 amino acids.

The V gene is TRBV6-6, the J gene TRBJ1-5; 7 bases match TRBD1. The CDR3 spans 16 residues. After removal of 2 bases from V and 2 bases from J, the junction contained 6 bases not matched to a gene. From germline, CDR1 is MNHNY and CDR2 SVGAGI (reference sequence). The CDR3 sequence: CASSYMGGGRNQPQHF. The DNA of the CDR3 is TGTGCCAGCAGTTACATGGGAGGGGGCCGCAATCAGCCCCAGCATTTT.

This chain connects TRBV20-1 to TRBJ2-1, with 10 bases aligning to TRBD2. After removal of 3 bases from V and 3 bases from J, the junction contained 8 bases not matched to a gene. In germline, CDR1 is DFQATT, CDR2 SNEGSKA (reference sequence). The CDR3 totals 16 residues. In DNA, the CDR3 is TGCAGTGCTAGCCCTCCCGGGACTAGCGTCTACAATGAGCAGTTCTTC. Its protein product is CSASPPGTSVYNEQFF.

The CDR3 DNA reads as TGTGCCAGCAGCCCGACAGGGGTCAACATTCAGTACTTC. Translation gives CASSPTGVNIQYF. The chain uses TRBV7-2 and TRBJ2-4, with 8 bases that match TRBD1. The junction had 4 bases not matched to a gene; V was cut back by 5 bases and J by 7 bases. The CDR3 consists of 13 residues. The germline gives CDR1 SGHTA, CDR2 FQGNSA.

J is TRBJ2-5 and V is TRBV2, with D perhaps matching TRBD2 (5 bases). The ends were cut back, 1 base at V and 5 bases at J, with 26 bases in the middle. From germline, CDR1 is SNHLY and CDR2 FYNNEI. The length of the CDR3 is 19 residues. As DNA, the CDR3 is TGTGCCAGCAGTGAAGGGGGTATTTCTAGCAGGAGGTCAAGTGAGACCCAGTACTTC. It yields the protein CASSEGGISSRRSSETQYF.

CDR3 nucleotides: TGTGCCAGCCGTAGCGGGGGGGCCACAGATACGCAGTATTTT. This codes for CASRSGGATDTQYF. V is TRBV2 and J is TRBJ2-3; 11 bases line up with TRBD2. From germline, CDR1 is SNHLY and CDR2 FYNNEI. After removal of 8 bases from V and 2 bases from J, the junction contained 3 bases not matched to a gene. This CDR3 is built from 14 residues.

The chain carries TRBV7-9 and TRBJ2-1; 8 nucleotides match TRBD1. The CDR3 covers 15 residues. Trimming cost V 5 bases and J 5 bases; bases outside gene matches: 8. Germline assignment: CDR1 SEHNR and CDR2 FQNEAQ (reference sequence). CDR3 in amino acids: CASSTQTGAHNEQFF. CDR3 nucleotides: TGTGCCAGCAGCACCCAGACAGGGGCCCACAATGAGCAGTTCTTC.

This clonotype was seen a single time. J is TRBJ2-1 and V is TRBV27; possible D gene TRBD1, 6 bases. The ends were cut back, 5 bases at V and 0 bases at J, with 11 bases in the middle. The CDR3 loop spans 15 amino acids. The germline CDR1 and CDR2 sequences are MNHEY and SMNVEV (reference sequence). The CDR3 sequence is CASSPLGASYNEQFF. CDR3 sequence (DNA): TGTGCCAGCAGTCCCCTGGGGGCCTCCTACAATGAGCAGTTCTTC.